A selection of T cell receptor beta chains follows, all from one sample in a study of T cells in localized non-small cell lung cancer. Only in-frame clones appear in the TCRdb table, and some are missing; sequencing was by immunoSEQ multiplex PCR. The table includes approximately 1,000 clones, around 35% detected once. The sequences come from lung tumor tissue, collected before any cancer treatment. Receptor source: a male donor older than 55 with stage II squamous cell lung carcinoma. CDR3s include the opening cysteine and the closing phenylalanine or tryptophan. D genes are given only for firm matches. Expanded clones get a size class; other rows say once, few or many, or leave the size out.

.	.	TRBV19	TRBJ2-2	CASSLEGTTGELFF	TGTGCCAGTAGTCTGGAGGGGACGACCGGGGAGCTGTTTTTT
medium-sized	.	TRBV6-8	TRBJ2-2	CASSVDSTGELFF	TGTGCCAGCAGTGTCGACAGTACCGGGGAGCTGTTTTTT
.	.	TRBV30	TRBJ1-6	CASSVDTINSPLHF	TGTGCCAGTAGTGTTGACACGATTAATTCACCCCTCCACTTT
large	TRBD2	TRBV28	TRBJ2-7	CASKAAGLQYEQYF	TGTGCCAGCAAGGCAGCGGGGTTGCAGTACGAGCAGTACTTC
.	.	TRBV28	TRBJ2-2	CASSLRAGVTGELFF	TGTGCCAGCAGTTTAAGGGCAGGGGTCACCGGGGAGCTGTTTTTT
.	TRBD1	TRBV14	TRBJ2-2	CASSQEGQGANTGELFF	TGTGCCAGCAGCCAAGAGGGACAGGGGGCGAATACCGGGGAGCTGTTTTTT
.	TRBD1	TRBV19	TRBJ1-2	CASSDPVTGEYGYTF	TGTGCCAGTAGCGATCCCGTGACAGGGGAATATGGCTACACCTTC
large	TRBD2	TRBV9	TRBJ2-2	CASRARGDTGELFF	TGTGCCAGCAGAGCGCGGGGGGACACCGGGGAGCTGTTTTTT
few	.	TRBV19	TRBJ1-5	CASSSPTVGAGPQHF	TGTGCCAGTAGTTCCCCAACAGTTGGGGCAGGGCCCCAGCATTTT
.	.	TRBV18	TRBJ1-2	CASSSDNQVWYYGYTF	TGTGCCAGCTCATCCGACAACCAGGTCTGGTACTATGGCTACACCTTC
.	.	TRBV19	TRBJ1-2	CASSIATRGRSTF	TGTGCCAGTAGTATAGCCACAAGGGGACGGAGCACCTTC
few	.	TRBV9	TRBJ1-1	CASRRPEGEAFF	TGTGCCAGCAGAAGACCTGAGGGCGAAGCTTTCTTT
few	.	TRBV6-8	TRBJ1-1	CASSYSQGLGAFF	TGTGCCAGCAGTTACTCGCAGGGTTTGGGGGCTTTCTTT
.	TRBD2	TRBV10-2	TRBJ2-1	CATRLAGVTYNEQFF	TGCGCCACCCGACTAGCGGGAGTTACCTACAATGAGCAGTTCTTC
.	TRBD1	TRBV6-8	TRBJ1-1	CASRGGTVKDLVAFF	TGTGCCAGCAGGGGCGGGACAGTAAAAGATTTGGTGGCTTTCTTT
.	.	TRBV11-3	TRBJ1-1	CASSLDRGGPNTEAFF	TGTGCCAGCAGCTTAGATCGGGGGGGCCCGAACACTGAAGCTTTCTTT
few	TRBD1	TRBV5-1	TRBJ1-2	CASSSTGGNYGYTF	TGCGCCAGCAGCTCTACAGGGGGAAACTATGGCTACACCTTC
medium-sized	TRBD1	TRBV11-3	TRBJ1-2	CASSFGGQDDYGYTF	TGTGCCAGCAGCTTCGGGGGACAGGATGACTATGGCTACACCTTC
hyperexpanded	.	TRBV11-3	TRBJ1-3	CASSLDSTGNTIYF	TGTGCCAGCAGCTTAGATTCCACTGGAAACACCATATATTTT
medium-sized	.	TRBV23-1	TRBJ1-3	CASSQDSGPRNTIYF	TGCGCCAGCAGCCAAGATTCTGGGCCTAGGAACACCATATATTTT
.	TRBD1	TRBV11-3	TRBJ2-2	CASSLGGDRGPGELFF	TGTGCCAGCAGCCTTGGAGGGGACAGGGGACCCGGGGAGCTGTTTTTT
.	.	TRBV11-3	TRBJ2-7	CASSLIPRAGRSYEQYF	TGTGCCAGCAGCTTGATCCCTCGGGCCGGACGCTCCTACGAGCAGTACTTC
.	.	TRBV10-3	TRBJ1-1	CAISESRTQRLAEAFF	TGTGCCATCAGTGAGTCACGGACCCAAAGATTGGCTGAAGCTTTCTTT
few	.	TRBV14	TRBJ2-3	CASSLSTDTQYF	TGTGCCAGCAGCCTTAGCACAGATACGCAGTATTTT
.	TRBD1	TRBV6-8	TRBJ1-1	CASSYLSPQTGRNTEAFF	TGTGCCAGCAGTTACTTATCCCCACAGACAGGGCGGAACACTGAAGCTTTCTTT
.	.	TRBV19	TRBJ2-3	CASSMTDTQYF	TGTGCCAGCAGCATGACAGATACGCAGTATTTT
.	.	TRBV23-1	TRBJ1-2	CASSHAGPFDYGYTF	TGCGCCAGCAGTCATGCGGGTCCCTTCGACTATGGCTACACCTTC
.	.	TRBV5-1	TRBJ2-7	CASSLTQGRSYEQYF	TGCGCCAGCAGCCTCACACAAGGCCGTTCCTACGAGCAGTACTTC
.	TRBD1	TRBV6-8	TRBJ1-1	CASSFRGPAEAFF	TGTGCCAGCAGTTTCAGGGGGCCGGCTGAAGCTTTCTTT
.	.	TRBV25-1	TRBJ1-2	CASSERGVRDGYTF	TGTGCCAGCAGTGAAAGGGGCGTTCGGGATGGCTACACCTTC
large	.	TRBV11-3	TRBJ2-7	CASSLGEGGYEQYF	TGTGCCAGCAGCTTAGGTGAGGGGGGCTACGAGCAGTACTTC
few	.	TRBV6-1	TRBJ1-2	CASSEEGRGGYTF	TGTGCCAGCAGTGAAGAGGGGCGAGGAGGCTACACCTTC
few	.	TRBV6-8	TRBJ2-3	CASTYSTDTQYF	TGTGCCAGCACCTATAGCACAGATACGCAGTATTTT
.	.	TRBV6-8	TRBJ2-7	CAISVGGLPYEQYF	TGTGCCATCAGTGTCGGTGGACTACCCTACGAGCAGTACTTC
few	TRBD1	TRBV11-3	TRBJ1-5	CASSQVSGQGNQPQHF	TGTGCCAGCAGCCAAGTGTCGGGACAGGGAAATCAGCCCCAGCATTTT
.	.	TRBV10-2	TRBJ1-1	CASSEPTGGAFF	TGCGCCAGCAGTGAGCCGACGGGGGGAGCTTTCTTT
.	.	TRBV29-1	TRBJ2-1	CSVSGAWGSYNEQFF	TGCAGCGTGTCCGGGGCATGGGGCTCCTACAATGAGCAGTTCTTC
.	TRBD2	TRBV19	TRBJ2-3	CASSSGRSYTDTQYF	TGTGCCAGTAGTAGCGGGAGGTCATACACAGATACGCAGTATTTT
.	TRBD2	TRBV6-8	TRBJ2-1	CASSLAGAYNEQFF	TGTGCCAGCAGCTTAGCGGGAGCCTACAATGAGCAGTTCTTC
medium-sized	TRBD2	TRBV9	TRBJ2-3	CASSVDGLAGRTDTQYF	TGTGCCAGCAGCGTAGACGGGCTAGCGGGGCGCACAGATACGCAGTATTTT
large	.	TRBV6-8	TRBJ2-6	CASSHDPSGANVLTF	TGTGCCAGCAGTCACGACCCCTCTGGGGCCAACGTCCTGACTTTC
few	.	TRBV19	TRBJ2-3	CASSVGNKATDTQYF	TGTGCCAGTAGTGTCGGGAACAAGGCCACAGATACGCAGTATTTT
.	.	TRBV6-8	TRBJ2-3	CASRAMRGGRSDTQYF	TGTGCCAGCAGAGCCATGAGGGGGGGCCGCTCAGATACGCAGTATTTT
.	TRBD1	TRBV11-3	TRBJ1-2	CASSPQGALSLGGYTF	TGTGCCAGCAGCCCACAGGGGGCTCTCTCTCTTGGTGGCTACACCTTC
.	.	TRBV18	TRBJ1-6	CASSPDGFSPLHF	TGTGCCAGCTCACCCGACGGCTTCTCGCCCCTCCACTTT
.	.	TRBV25-1	TRBJ1-1	CASSESGSLGTEAFF	TGTGCCAGCAGTGAATCGGGCAGCCTGGGCACTGAAGCTTTCTTT
few	.	TRBV11-3	TRBJ2-1	CASSPEGPGHNEQFF	TGTGCCAGCAGCCCGGAAGGACCTGGCCACAATGAGCAGTTCTTC
.	.	TRBV5-1	TRBJ1-2	CASSSGGNMIGYTF	TGCGCCAGCAGCTCGGGGGGTAATATGATTGGCTACACCTTC
.	TRBD1	TRBV30	TRBJ2-2	CAWSAYRPGQGAKNTGELFF	TGTGCCTGGAGTGCCTACCGGCCGGGACAGGGGGCGAAAAACACCGGGGAGCTGTTTTTT
.	.	TRBV10-3	TRBJ2-1	CASPEGYRRSYNEQFF	TGTGCCAGTCCGGAGGGCTACCGGCGCTCCTACAATGAGCAGTTCTTC